These T cell receptor beta chains were read from a single sample in a study of metastatic and nonmetastatic thyroid tumors. TCRdb reassembled clones from the PCR reads with MiXCR. The data contain roughly 20,000 clones, approximately 15% of them singletons. The specimen was blood. Every receptor here comes from a male donor with papillary thyroid cancer or a benign thyroid nodule (not recorded which). Some clones in this sample may be carry-over from other donors' samples. Both conserved end residues are part of each CDR3. Each record gives: V gene, CDR3 length, J gene, CDR3 protein.

V: TRBV2
length: 11
J: TRBJ2-7
CDR3: CASTGKAEQYF

V: TRBV5-1
length: 14
J: TRBJ1-5
CDR3: CASSLEGGDQPQHF

V: TRBV7-8
length: 13
J: TRBJ2-5
CDR3: CASSLDRGETQYF

V: TRBV5-6
length: 14
J: TRBJ1-2
CDR3: CASREDRDLYRYTF

V: TRBV6-1
length: 16
J: TRBJ2-2
CDR3: CASRPGQGLNTGELFF

V: TRBV11-1
length: 16
J: TRBJ1-2
CDR3: CASSLAEHRVNYGYTF

V: TRBV6-1
length: 14
J: TRBJ2-3
CDR3: CASSTDRGSDTQYF

V: TRBV24-1
length: 14
J: TRBJ2-2
CDR3: CATSDYRDTGELFF

V: TRBV18
length: 12
J: TRBJ2-7
CDR3: CASSPASAEQYF

V: TRBV30
length: 13
J: TRBJ2-2
CDR3: CAWSVRRTGELFF

V: TRBV27
length: 15
J: TRBJ1-5
CDR3: CASSSGVIGNQPQHF

V: TRBV5-1
length: 13
J: TRBJ2-7
CDR3: CASSSRSSYEQYF

V: TRBV19
length: 12
J: TRBJ2-3
CDR3: CASSPPSDTQYF

V: TRBV28
length: 16
J: TRBJ2-3
CDR3: CASSFGLADSTDTQYF

V: TRBV12-3/TRBV12-4
length: 13
J: TRBJ2-6
CDR3: CASSETGANVLTF

V: TRBV5-1
length: 15
J: TRBJ2-7
CDR3: CASSLERGSSYEQYF

V: TRBV7-2
length: 17
J: TRBJ2-3
CDR3: CASSSSLAAGVTDTQYF

V: TRBV28
length: 16
J: TRBJ1-1
CDR3: CASSLEVGFRGTEAFF

V: TRBV13
length: 18
J: TRBJ2-1
CDR3: CASSLGRSSSGSYNEQFF

V: TRBV6-1
length: 15
J: TRBJ2-1
CDR3: CASSEGSATYNEQFF

V: TRBV6-1
length: 16
J: TRBJ1-5
CDR3: CASSEGEGMGDQPQHF

V: TRBV5-6
length: 14
J: TRBJ2-3
CDR3: CASSFGLATDTQYF

V: TRBV29-1
length: 13
J: TRBJ1-4
CDR3: CSVEGQGNEKLFF

V: TRBV27
length: 14
J: TRBJ2-3
CDR3: CASSNTSGDYTQYF

V: TRBV7-9
length: 15
J: TRBJ2-1
CDR3: CASIPGSGNLNEQFF

V: TRBV19
length: 17
J: TRBJ2-1
CDR3: CASSGLAGLSSYNEQFF

V: TRBV12-3/TRBV12-4
length: 14
J: TRBJ2-7
CDR3: CASSTGQGAGEQYF

V: TRBV11-1
length: 16
J: TRBJ2-3
CDR3: CASSSTGTSFVDTQYF

V: TRBV5-1
length: 16
J: TRBJ2-3
CDR3: CASSLGTGWRTDTQYF

V: TRBV19
length: 13
J: TRBJ1-1
CDR3: CASSIDFQGKAFF

V: TRBV10-2
length: 14
J: TRBJ2-3
CDR3: CASSGDSRIDTQYF

V: TRBV9
length: 14
J: TRBJ2-2
CDR3: CASSVTSNTGELFF

V: TRBV6-1
length: 17
J: TRBJ2-5
CDR3: CASSEHLDRRNQETQYF

V: TRBV4-3
length: 11
J: TRBJ2-2
CDR3: CASSRTGELFF

V: TRBV20-1
length: 15
J: TRBJ2-1
CDR3: CSARVVSGGRGEQFF

V: TRBV5-1
length: 13
J: TRBJ1-2
CDR3: CASSFTGGDGYTF

V: TRBV19
length: 15
J: TRBJ1-3
CDR3: CASSQDGTFGNTIYF

V: TRBV20-1
length: 13
J: TRBJ2-7
CDR3: CSARRDRDYEQYF

V: TRBV10-1
length: 12
J: TRBJ1-2
CDR3: CASSDRSYGYTF

V: TRBV7-3
length: 13
J: TRBJ2-7
CDR3: CASSSTVGGEQYF

V: TRBV5-1
length: 12
J: TRBJ2-5
CDR3: CASSLAGLVQYF

V: TRBV19
length: 16
J: TRBJ2-1
CDR3: CASSPEGVNPYNEQFF

V: TRBV2
length: 15
J: TRBJ1-3
CDR3: CASRGLTGFGNTIYF

V: TRBV28
length: 15
J: TRBJ1-2
CDR3: CASSLRAGGNYGYTF

V: TRBV6-4
length: 15
J: TRBJ2-2
CDR3: CASSEGTSDTGELFF

V: TRBV11-2
length: 13
J: TRBJ1-1
CDR3: CASSLKRNTEAFF

V: TRBV6-1
length: 12
J: TRBJ2-7
CDR3: CASSPDSEEQYF

V: TRBV24-1
length: 14
J: TRBJ2-5
CDR3: CATSNEGPQETQYF